This T cell receptor (beta chain) was obtained from a study of beta chain features in type 1 diabetes. CDR3 length: 15 amino acids. Looked up from germline, CDR1 is LGHNA and CDR2 is YNFKEQ. Trimming shortened V by 4 bases and J by 2 bases, and 15 bases separated the two germline ends. The whole isolated RNA underwent reverse transcription, so sequencing captured expressed TCRB transcripts. Data came from immunoSEQ multiplex PCR; TCRdb stores just in-frame clones and leaves some out. The sample holds 200,000 to 250,000 clones, around 9.9% seen once. This receptor was taken from a man aged 18 to 29 in good health. Sequencing was done on a sample of central memory CD4+ T cells from blood. The rearrangement joins TRBV4-2 to TRBJ2-7, with a tentative D call TRBD2 (6 bases). The CDR3 region is CASSRSGTSTYEQYF. In DNA, the CDR3 is TGTGCCAGCAGCCGATCCGGGACTTCGACCTACGAGCAGTACTTC.